This is a list of T cell receptor beta chains from one sample in a study of OX40 agonist ivuxolimab in advanced cancers. Profiled with immunoSEQ multiplex PCR; TCRdb holds only in-frame clones, not every one. Of tens of thousands of clones in the sample, more than 65% are singletons; the top ten hold less than 15%. The sample was CD4+ or CD8+ T cells sorted from blood, taken in a trial of the OX40 agonist ivuxolimab. The receptors here all came from an adult with an advanced solid tumor such as melanoma, head and neck, liver or kidney cancer. CDR3s include the opening cysteine and the closing phenylalanine or tryptophan. Fields, in order: V gene, J gene, D gene, clone size, CDR3 protein, CDR3 DNA. A D gene is named only where the DNA matches it firmly. A clone size is listed for some rows: how often the clone was seen (once, few, many), or a class if it is expanded.

TRBV7-7	TRBJ2-4	.	once	CASSQHEAKNIQYF	TGTGCTAGCAGCCAACACGAAGCCAAAAACATTCAGTACTTC
TRBV5-1	TRBJ2-7	.	.	CASSLWTQGGEQYF	TGCGCCAGCAGCCTCTGGACCCAAGGGGGCGAGCAGTACTTC
TRBV4-1	TRBJ2-1	.	.	CASSHAAGPRGHNEQFF	TGCGCCAGCAGCCATGCCGCCGGGCCCCGAGGCCACAATGAGCAGTTCTTC
TRBV5-1	TRBJ2-2	.	.	CASSLQLNTGELFF	TGCGCCAGCAGCTTACAGTTGAACACCGGGGAGCTGTTTTTT
TRBV5-8	TRBJ2-7	.	.	CASSFGGDYEQYF	TGTGCCAGCAGCTTCGGCGGGGACTACGAGCAGTACTTC
TRBV27	TRBJ2-7	.	.	CASSLTGRDQNEQYF	TGTGCCAGCAGTTTAACCGGCAGGGACCAAAACGAGCAGTACTTC
TRBV29-1	TRBJ2-7	TRBD1	.	CSVPTGSEQYF	TGCAGCGTTCCGACAGGGTCCGAGCAGTACTTC
TRBV10-3	TRBJ2-7	.	.	CAISEAGDEQYF	TGTGCCATCAGTGAGGCAGGGGACGAGCAGTACTTC
TRBV4-3	TRBJ2-5	TRBD1	.	CASSQEPRAGGPETQYF	TGCGCCAGCAGCCAAGAACCCCGGGCAGGGGGTCCAGAGACCCAGTACTTC
TRBV6-1	TRBJ2-1	.	.	CASSPWGANTDEQFF	TGTGCCAGCAGTCCCTGGGGGGCCAATACCGATGAGCAGTTCTTC
TRBV4-2	TRBJ2-1	TRBD2	.	CASSQIGTSGGYNEQFF	TGTGCCAGCAGCCAAATCGGGACTAGCGGGGGGTACAATGAGCAGTTCTTC
TRBV11-1	TRBJ1-2	.	.	CASSLAVRDGYTF	TGTGCCAGCAGCTTAGCCGTAAGGGATGGCTACACCTTC
TRBV7-8	TRBJ2-3	.	once	CASSLLTFLSTDTQYF	TGTGCCAGCAGCTTGTTGACTTTTCTAAGCACAGATACGCAGTATTTT
TRBV6-6	TRBJ1-2	TRBD1	.	CASSYSLQGVDGYTF	TGTGCCAGCAGTTACTCCTTACAGGGGGTCGATGGCTACACCTTC
TRBV11-2	TRBJ1-1	.	.	CASIPKGGSKAFF	TGTGCCAGCATCCCAAAGGGCGGGAGTAAAGCTTTCTTT
TRBV14	TRBJ2-7	.	.	CASSQESGFENEQYF	TGTGCCAGCAGCCAAGAGTCCGGGTTCGAGAACGAGCAGTACTTC
TRBV7-2	TRBJ2-3	.	.	CASSPGTSRTDTQYF	TGTGCCAGCAGCCCAGGGACCTCCCGCACAGATACGCAGTATTTT
TRBV6-5	TRBJ2-2	.	few	CASSYYSSDTGELFF	TGTGCCAGCAGTTACTACTCCTCCGACACCGGGGAGCTGTTTTTT
TRBV10-3	TRBJ2-7	.	.	CAISTSRDYEQYF	TGTGCCATCAGCACTTCCAGGGACTACGAGCAGTACTTC
TRBV5-1	TRBJ2-6	.	.	CASSYRTAGANVLTF	TGCGCCAGCAGTTACCGGACAGCTGGGGCCAACGTCCTGACTTTC
TRBV15	TRBJ2-1	TRBD2	.	CATTPRGVVYNEQFF	TGTGCCACCACTCCGCGGGGGGTAGTATACAATGAGCAGTTCTTC
TRBV19	TRBJ1-5	.	.	CASSISAEPQHF	TGTGCCAGTAGTATTTCTGCGGAGCCCCAGCATTTT
TRBV7-3	TRBJ2-1	.	.	CASSLSSSGDEQFF	TGTGCCAGCAGCTTAAGTTCCTCGGGGGATGAGCAGTTCTTC
TRBV7-9	TRBJ2-1	TRBD2	.	CASSRLAGGLTDNEQFF	TGTGCCAGCAGCCGACTAGCGGGGGGGCTTACTGACAATGAGCAGTTCTTC
TRBV5-4	TRBJ1-5	TRBD1	once	CASSHEGQGSNQPQHF	TGTGCCAGCAGCCATGAGGGACAGGGAAGCAATCAGCCCCAGCATTTT
TRBV7-2	TRBJ2-1	.	.	CASSLRSGTTPYNEQFF	TGTGCCAGCAGCTTAAGGTCTGGGACGACGCCCTACAATGAGCAGTTCTTC
TRBV6-5	TRBJ1-4	.	medium-sized	CASSYWAGSEKLFF	TGTGCCAGCAGTTACTGGGCAGGGAGTGAAAAACTGTTTTTT
TRBV4-1	TRBJ2-3	.	.	CASSQVTDTQYF	TGCGCCAGCAGCCAGGTGACAGATACGCAGTATTTT
TRBV7-6	TRBJ2-3	.	.	CASSLELASRDTQYF	TGTGCCAGCAGCTTAGAATTGGCTAGCAGAGATACGCAGTATTTT
TRBV6-1	TRBJ1-1	.	few	CASSKTALNTEAFF	TGTGCCAGCAGTAAAACAGCGCTAAACACTGAAGCTTTCTTT
TRBV4-1	TRBJ1-1	.	.	CASSQVSRTEAFF	TGCGCCAGCAGCCAAGTGAGTAGGACTGAAGCTTTCTTT
TRBV7-2	TRBJ1-1	.	.	CASSPENVAEAFF	TGTGCCAGCAGCCCCGAGAACGTGGCTGAAGCTTTCTTT
TRBV6-1	TRBJ1-2	.	.	CASSEVGAGVDYGYTF	TGTGCCAGCAGTGAAGTAGGGGCAGGGGTAGACTATGGCTACACCTTC
TRBV27	TRBJ1-5	.	once	CASSLAVSNQPQHF	TGTGCCAGCAGTTTAGCGGTTAGCAATCAGCCCCAGCATTTT
TRBV4-2	TRBJ2-7	TRBD1	.	CASSQTGTDSYEQYF	TGTGCCAGCAGCCAAACCGGGACAGACTCCTACGAGCAGTACTTC
TRBV29-1	TRBJ1-2	.	.	CSAEGGPYGYTF	TGCAGCGCCGAGGGGGGACCCTATGGCTACACCTTC
TRBV4-2	TRBJ2-5	TRBD2	.	CASSQASGGAETQYF	TGTGCCAGCAGCCAAGCTAGCGGGGGGGCAGAGACCCAGTACTTC
TRBV6-5	TRBJ2-7	TRBD1	.	CASSQGQGPYEQYF	TGTGCCAGCAGTCAGGGACAGGGTCCCTACGAGCAGTACTTC
TRBV6-1	TRBJ1-4	TRBD1	.	CASSGQGGTNEKLFF	TGTGCCAGCAGCGGACAGGGTGGAACTAATGAAAAACTGTTTTTT
TRBV4-3	TRBJ2-7	.	.	CASSLYAPGVYEQYF	TGCGCCAGCAGCCTGTACGCCCCTGGGGTCTACGAGCAGTACTTC
TRBV7-3	TRBJ2-7	.	.	CASSLRAYSREQYF	TGTGCCAGCAGCTTACGAGCCTACTCGAGGGAGCAGTACTTC
TRBV13	TRBJ1-1	.	.	CASSLGDGRYTEAFF	TGTGCCAGCAGCTTGGGGGACGGGAGGTACACTGAAGCTTTCTTT
TRBV7-9	TRBJ1-2	.	few	CASTPPSGTRSGYTF	TGTGCCAGCACCCCTCCCTCCGGGACACGAAGCGGCTACACCTTC
TRBV10-3	TRBJ1-6	.	few	CAISAEPLSEPLHF	TGTGCCATCAGTGCAGAACCCCTCTCGGAACCCCTCCACTTT
TRBV6-5	TRBJ2-7	TRBD2	few	CASSSGLAATYEQYF	TGTGCCAGCAGTTCCGGACTAGCCGCCACCTACGAGCAGTACTTC
TRBV19	TRBJ2-7	TRBD1	.	CASSPKLRGIPYEQYF	TGTGCCAGTAGTCCAAAACTCAGGGGGATCCCCTACGAGCAGTACTTC
TRBV19	TRBJ1-5	.	.	CASSKQVNSNQPQHF	TGTGCCAGTAGTAAACAGGTTAATAGCAATCAGCCCCAGCATTTT
TRBV7-8	TRBJ2-7	.	.	CASSPHQGPAYEQYF	TGTGCCAGCAGCCCTCACCAGGGGCCCGCCTACGAGCAGTACTTC
TRBV5-4	TRBJ1-2	TRBD1	.	CASSFAGGNVGYTF	TGTGCCAGCAGCTTTGCAGGGGGGAATGTCGGCTACACCTTC
TRBV6-1	TRBJ2-7	.	.	CASSNSRGGANEQYF	TGTGCCAGCTCCAACTCAAGGGGGGGGGCGAACGAGCAGTACTTC
TRBV27	TRBJ2-6	.	.	CASSSRYSGANVLTF	TGTGCCAGCAGTTCCCGGTACTCTGGGGCCAACGTCCTGACTTTC
TRBV5-1	TRBJ2-4	.	.	CASSLGAERNIQYF	TGCGCCAGCAGCTTGGGGGCAGAAAGAAACATTCAGTACTTC
TRBV9	TRBJ1-1	.	.	CASSDRDTNTEAFF	TGTGCCAGCAGCGACAGGGACACGAACACTGAAGCTTTCTTT
TRBV4-3	TRBJ1-1	.	.	CASSQDTAGRDTEAFF	TGCGCCAGCAGCCAAGATACGGCAGGGAGAGACACTGAAGCTTTCTTT